The clone carrying this TCR beta chain was picked up many times. The antigen remains undetermined. The record originates from a study of T cells in Graves' hyperthyroidism and ophthalmopathy. Study information: Peripheral blood samples were taken at initial diagnosis, prior to any treatment. Whole-study findings and limits: Most clonotypes that expanded in the thyroid above 0.001 also showed up in blood.

Researchers took RNA transcripts and amplified the TCR beta CDR3 regions from them. Initially, a first-round RT-PCR of the TCR CDR3 employed the HTBI primer set. TCRdb independently ran MiXCR on the multiplex PCR reads; one entry per CDR3 protein. The sample carries around 300,000 distinct CDR3 sequences, approximately 14% recorded once. CDR1 is SGHRS and CDR2 is YFSETQ in the germline V gene. V was shortened by 1 base and J by 10 bases, with 23 bases between the two germline ends. There are 16 residues in the CDR3. Extraction of PBMCs used around 9.6 ml of fresh peripheral blood. Sequenced input: blood. The origin of this receptor is a woman aged 45-60 years with Graves' hyperthyroidism that later progressed to Graves' ophthalmopathy. The rearrangement joins TRBV5-1 to TRBJ1-1; possibly TRBD1 for D (5 bases). The DNA for the CDR3 is TGCGCCAGCAGCTTGACGGCAGGGCTGAGCGAGGAATCAGCTTTCTTT. This codes for CASSLTAGLSEESAFF.